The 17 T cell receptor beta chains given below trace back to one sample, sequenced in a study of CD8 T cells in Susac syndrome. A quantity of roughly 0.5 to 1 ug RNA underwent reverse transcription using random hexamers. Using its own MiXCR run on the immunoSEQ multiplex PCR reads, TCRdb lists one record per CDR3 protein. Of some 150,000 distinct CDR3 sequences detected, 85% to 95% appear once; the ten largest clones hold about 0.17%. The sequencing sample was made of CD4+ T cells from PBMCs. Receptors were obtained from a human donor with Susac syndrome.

The CDR3 sequence: CASSGGGATSSYNEQFF. The DNA of the CDR3 is TGTGCCAGCAGCGGAGGGGGCGCGACTAGTTCCTACAATGAGCAGTTCTTC. The chain uses TRBV9 and TRBJ2-1; D possibly corresponds to TRBD1 (7 bases). V lost 3 bases to trimming and J lost 1 base, with 17 bases between them. This CDR3 spans 17 amino acids. The germline gives CDR1 SGDLS, CDR2 YYNGEE.

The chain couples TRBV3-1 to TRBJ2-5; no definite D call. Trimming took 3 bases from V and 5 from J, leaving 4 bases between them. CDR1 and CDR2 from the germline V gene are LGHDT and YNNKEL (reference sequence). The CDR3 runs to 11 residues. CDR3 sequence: CASSHAETQYF. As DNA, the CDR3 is TGTGCCAGCAGCCATGCGGAGACCCAGTACTTC.

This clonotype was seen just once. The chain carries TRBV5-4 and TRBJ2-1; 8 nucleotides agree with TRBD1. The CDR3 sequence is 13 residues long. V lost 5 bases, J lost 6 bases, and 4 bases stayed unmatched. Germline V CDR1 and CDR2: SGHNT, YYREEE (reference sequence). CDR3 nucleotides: TGTGCCAGCAGACCGGACAGGGCCAATGAGCAGTTCTTC. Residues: CASRPDRANEQFF.

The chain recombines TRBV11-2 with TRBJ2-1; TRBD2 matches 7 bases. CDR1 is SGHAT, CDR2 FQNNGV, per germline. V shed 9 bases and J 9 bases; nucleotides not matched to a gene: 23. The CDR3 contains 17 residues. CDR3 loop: CASTLRDFGTPGGEQFF. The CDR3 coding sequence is TGTGCCAGTACCCTCAGGGATTTCGGGACCCCGGGGGGTGAGCAGTTCTTC.

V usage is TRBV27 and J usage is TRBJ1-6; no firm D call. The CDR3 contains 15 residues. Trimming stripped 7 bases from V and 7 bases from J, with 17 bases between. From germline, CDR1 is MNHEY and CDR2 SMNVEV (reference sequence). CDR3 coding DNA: TGTGCCAGCACCCCTCGGGCCGCCGTCAATTCACCCCTCCACTTT. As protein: CASTPRAAVNSPLHF.

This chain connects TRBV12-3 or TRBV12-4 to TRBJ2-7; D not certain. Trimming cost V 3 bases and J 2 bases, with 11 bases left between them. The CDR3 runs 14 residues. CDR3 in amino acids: CASSFLGGAYEQYF. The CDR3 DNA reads TGTGCCAGCAGTTTCCTGGGCGGTGCCTACGAGCAGTACTTC.

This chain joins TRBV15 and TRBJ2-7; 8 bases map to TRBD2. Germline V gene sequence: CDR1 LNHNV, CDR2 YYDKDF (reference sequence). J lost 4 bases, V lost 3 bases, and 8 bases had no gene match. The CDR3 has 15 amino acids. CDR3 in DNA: TGTGCCACCAGCAGTCCCGGGGGGGGGCTGTACGAGCAGTACTTC. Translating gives CATSSPGGGLYEQYF.

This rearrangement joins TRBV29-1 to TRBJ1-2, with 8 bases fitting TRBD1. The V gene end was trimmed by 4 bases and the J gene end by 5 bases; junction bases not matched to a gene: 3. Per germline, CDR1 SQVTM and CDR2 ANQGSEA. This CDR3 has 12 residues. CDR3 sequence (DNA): TGCAGCGTTGTAGGACAGGGTTATGGCTACACCTTC. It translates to CSVVGQGYGYTF.

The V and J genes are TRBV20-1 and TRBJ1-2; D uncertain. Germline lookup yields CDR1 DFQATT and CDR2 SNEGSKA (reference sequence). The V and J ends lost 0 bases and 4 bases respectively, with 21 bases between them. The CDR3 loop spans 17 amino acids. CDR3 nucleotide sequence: TGCAGTGCTAGAGATCGGAGGGCGGCGGCTGCCCCCTATGGCTACACCTTC. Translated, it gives CSARDRRAAAAPYGYTF.

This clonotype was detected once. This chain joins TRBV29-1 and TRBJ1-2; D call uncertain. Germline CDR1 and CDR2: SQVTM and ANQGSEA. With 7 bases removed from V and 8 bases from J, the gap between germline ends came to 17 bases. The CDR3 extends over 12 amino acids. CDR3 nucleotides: TGCAGCGCCGAAAGGCCTCGGTTAGGCTACACCTTC. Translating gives CSAERPRLGYTF.

The CDR3 DNA sequence: TGTGCCAGCAGCCGAAGACAGGGACTTGAAGCTTTCTTT. Amino acids: CASSRRQGLEAFF. The V gene is TRBV3-1, the J gene TRBJ1-1; 7 nucleotides line up with TRBD1. Germline V gene lookup returns CDR1 LGHDT and CDR2 YNNKEL (reference sequence). The CDR3 consists of 13 residues. V was pared by 4 bases and J by 7 bases, with 6 bases of the junction left unmatched.

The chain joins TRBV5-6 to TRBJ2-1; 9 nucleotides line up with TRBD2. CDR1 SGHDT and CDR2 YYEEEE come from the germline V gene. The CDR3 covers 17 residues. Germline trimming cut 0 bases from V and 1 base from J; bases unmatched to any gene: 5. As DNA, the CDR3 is TGTGCCAGCAGCTTGGGGCTAGCGGGGTCTTCCTACAATGAGCAGTTCTTC. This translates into CASSLGLAGSSYNEQFF.

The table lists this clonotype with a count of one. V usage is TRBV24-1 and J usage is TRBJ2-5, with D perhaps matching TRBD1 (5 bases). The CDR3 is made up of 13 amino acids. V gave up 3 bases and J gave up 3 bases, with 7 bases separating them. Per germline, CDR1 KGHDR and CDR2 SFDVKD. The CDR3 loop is CATSDGREETQYF. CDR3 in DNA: TGTGCCACCAGTGATGGCAGGGAAGAGACCCAGTACTTC.

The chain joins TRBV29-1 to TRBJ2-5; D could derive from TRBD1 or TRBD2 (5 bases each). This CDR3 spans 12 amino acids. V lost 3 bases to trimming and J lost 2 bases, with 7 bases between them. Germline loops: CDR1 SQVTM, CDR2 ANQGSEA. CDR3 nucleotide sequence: TGCAGCGTTGAGGGACCACAAGAGACCCAGTACTTC. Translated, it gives CSVEGPQETQYF. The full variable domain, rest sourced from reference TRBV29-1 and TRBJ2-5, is SAVISQKPSRDICQRGTSLTIQCQVDSQVTMMFWYRQQPGQSLTLIATANQGSEATYESGFVIDKFPISRPNLTFSTLTVSNMSPEDSSIYLCSVEGPQETQYFGPGTRLLVL.

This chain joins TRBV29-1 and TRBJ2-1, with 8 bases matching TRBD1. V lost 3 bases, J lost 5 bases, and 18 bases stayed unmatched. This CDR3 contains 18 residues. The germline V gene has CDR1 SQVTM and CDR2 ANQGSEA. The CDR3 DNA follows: TGCAGCGTTGACCCCCTATGGACAGGGAGTACGACGGACAATGAGCAGTTCTTC. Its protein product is CSVDPLWTGSTTDNEQFF.

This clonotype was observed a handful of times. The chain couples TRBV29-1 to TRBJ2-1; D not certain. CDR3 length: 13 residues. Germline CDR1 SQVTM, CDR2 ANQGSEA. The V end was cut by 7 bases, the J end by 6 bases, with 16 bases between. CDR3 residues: CSAELTSGNEQFF. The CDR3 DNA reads TGCAGCGCAGAACTAACTTCGGGCAATGAGCAGTTCTTC.

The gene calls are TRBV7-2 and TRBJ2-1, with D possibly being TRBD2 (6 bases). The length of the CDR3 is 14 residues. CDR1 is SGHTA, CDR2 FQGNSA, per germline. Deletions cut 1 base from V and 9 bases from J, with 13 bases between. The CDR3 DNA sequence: TGTGCCAGCAGCTTAGGCTTACTAGCAGGTGAGCAGTTCTTC. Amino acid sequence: CASSLGLLAGEQFF. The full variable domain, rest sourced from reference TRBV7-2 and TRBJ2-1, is GAGVSQSPSNKVTEKGKDVELRCDPISGHTALYWYRQSLGQGLEFLIYFQGNSAPDKSGLPSDRFSAERTGGSVSTLTIQRTQQEDSAVYLCASSLGLLAGEQFFGPGTRLTVL.